The present entry profiles one T cell receptor beta chain with its context. The antigen it recognizes is unknown. No much larger clone exists at a distance of one base, and base qualities are not known. Between the V and J ends, shortened by 1 base and 4 bases respectively, the junction contains 11 bases. The CDR3 goes from the cysteine to the phenylalanine over 13 residues. This entry keeps only the CDR3 DNA: 39 bases, framed from base 1. CDR1 and CDR2 (SQVTM, ANQGSEA) derive from the germline V gene. The data derive from a study of cytomegalovirus exposure and HLA in healthy donors (dated by TCRdb to 2016 to 2017). Background for the entire study: A later analysis indicated that the 120 validation repertoires were generated on the platform also employed for the 720 or so repertoires of the first cohort. To predict cytomegalovirus infection status, the study combined high-throughput TCR immunosequencing, statistical association of individual TCRs with disease status, and machine learning. The study aimed to test whether signatures of past pathogen exposure could be identified by cataloging public T cell receptors. A separate validation cohort of roughly 130 different subjects was used in addition to the approximately 700-subject first cohort.

The paper as a whole reports these results and caveats: In vitro tests confirmed that a few of the cytomegalovirus-associated TCR beta chains recognize cytomegalovirus antigens. In both the original and validation cohorts, the classifier was reported to diagnose cytomegalovirus status with high specificity and sensitivity. Most TCR sequences were seen in very few donors, while some public TCRs were found in many individuals. In the study, approximately 160 TCR beta chains were listed as associated with cytomegalovirus. The validation cohort had no HLA typing available for a later analysis, so co-occurrence within that cohort was assessed over all 120 or so repertoires. The authors suggested that the approach could potentially be extended to other disease states and immunological phenotypes. In a later analysis, TCRs clustered in the first cohort were found to also tend to co-occur in the roughly 110 validation repertoires, with about 94% of cluster scores above 0.

To prepare the library, the immunoSEQ multiplex PCR assay was applied. The study's processing was this. A statistical classification framework was built to diagnose cytomegalovirus status from the catalog of TCR beta chain sequences. TCRdb retrieved this table from immuneACCESS and kept in-frame rearrangements only. Not all clones are present; in checked studies, unresolved V genes account for under half, and no reason is known for the remainder. V and J calls and clone size are given by that table; D and trimming were obtained from the DNA. This sample lists under 95,000 clones; approximately 95% were detected once. Together, the top ten hold less than 2.5% of the sample. The donors were included in the validation cohort of over a hundred subjects, a group kept apart from the 666-subject first cohort.

Sequencing was carried out using PBMCs. Here the chain combines TRBV29-1 and TRBJ2-7, with an unclear D gene assignment. This clonotype was sampled from a woman between 18 and 29 years old in good health and CMV-seronegative. CDR3 region: CSVEGLRGYEQYF. The DNA sequence is as follows: TGCAGCGTTGAAGGACTCCGTGGTTACGAGCAGTACTTC.